These T cell receptor beta chains were read from a single sample in a study of post-analysis software for immune sequencing data. In TCRdb, the PCR reads were re-called with MiXCR into one record per CDR3 protein. The sample shows about 190,000 distinct CDR3 sequences, around 29% of them seen only once. The sequencing sample was made of blood. These receptors were taken from a girl aged 2-17 years with multiple sclerosis. Each CDR3 is given with its conserved first and last residue. The order of the fields is D gene, clone size, J gene, V gene, CDR3 DNA, CDR3 protein. The D gene is left open where the match is weak. Not every row has a clone size; where given, it reads once, few, many or a size class.

D gene: .
clone size: many
J gene: TRBJ2-7
V gene: TRBV12-3/TRBV12-4
CDR3 DNA: TGTGCCAGCAGTTTACGGGAGAGGGGAGGCGAGCAGTACTTC
CDR3 protein: CASSLRERGGEQYF

D gene: .
clone size: few
J gene: TRBJ2-2
V gene: TRBV7-2
CDR3 DNA: TGTGCCAGCAGCTTAGATGGGGCCGGGGAGCTGTTTTTT
CDR3 protein: CASSLDGAGELFF

D gene: .
clone size: many
J gene: TRBJ1-2
V gene: TRBV10-3
CDR3 DNA: TGTGCCATCAGTGATGATCCTGAGGAGACCTTTAACTATGGCTACACCTTC
CDR3 protein: CAISDDPEETFNYGYTF

D gene: TRBD2
clone size: many
J gene: TRBJ2-7
V gene: TRBV3-1
CDR3 DNA: TGTGCCAGCAGCCCTCGGTGGGGTAGCGGGAGCTCTAACGAGCAGTACTTC
CDR3 protein: CASSPRWGSGSSNEQYF

D gene: .
clone size: .
J gene: TRBJ1-1
V gene: TRBV15
CDR3 DNA: TGTGCCACCAGCAGAGATTATGGGGCCCGTGAAGCTTTCTTT
CDR3 protein: CATSRDYGAREAFF

D gene: TRBD1
clone size: many
J gene: TRBJ2-5
V gene: TRBV7-7
CDR3 DNA: TGTGCTAGCAGCTCCCGGGACAGGGTGGGGGAGACCCAGTACTTC
CDR3 protein: CASSSRDRVGETQYF

D gene: .
clone size: .
J gene: TRBJ2-2
V gene: TRBV12-3/TRBV12-4
CDR3 DNA: TGTGCCAGCAGTCCCACAGAGAACACCGGGGAGCTGTTTTTT
CDR3 protein: CASSPTENTGELFF

D gene: .
clone size: many
J gene: TRBJ2-1
V gene: TRBV5-1
CDR3 DNA: TGCGCCAGCAGCTTGGGTGACAGTCAGGCCTACAATGAGCAGTTCTTC
CDR3 protein: CASSLGDSQAYNEQFF

D gene: .
clone size: few
J gene: TRBJ1-4
V gene: TRBV7-2
CDR3 DNA: TGTGCCAGCAGCCCATCCCCAGGTTGGGGAGAAAAACTGTTTTTT
CDR3 protein: CASSPSPGWGEKLFF

D gene: .
clone size: few
J gene: TRBJ1-6
V gene: TRBV6-5
CDR3 DNA: TGTGCCAGCAGTTACGAGGGACCGAAAAATTCACCCCTCCACTTT
CDR3 protein: CASSYEGPKNSPLHF

D gene: .
clone size: .
J gene: TRBJ2-7
V gene: TRBV18
CDR3 DNA: TGTGCCAGCTCACCCCCGGACCACCGAGAGCAGTACTTC
CDR3 protein: CASSPPDHREQYF

D gene: TRBD2
clone size: many
J gene: TRBJ2-1
V gene: TRBV28
CDR3 DNA: TGTGCCAGCACCCCCACTAGCGGGAGATTTAACACCTACAATGAGCAGTTCTTC
CDR3 protein: CASTPTSGRFNTYNEQFF

D gene: TRBD1
clone size: .
J gene: TRBJ2-5
V gene: TRBV5-1
CDR3 DNA: TGCGCCAGCAGCTTGGGGACAGGGAACGATGAGCAGTACTTC
CDR3 protein: CASSLGTGNDEQYF

D gene: TRBD1
clone size: .
J gene: TRBJ2-3
V gene: TRBV12-3/TRBV12-4
CDR3 DNA: TGTGCCAGCAGTGCCGGGACAGGCAAAGCAGATACGCAGTATTTT
CDR3 protein: CASSAGTGKADTQYF

D gene: .
clone size: many
J gene: TRBJ2-5
V gene: TRBV6-5
CDR3 DNA: TGTGCCAGCAGTTACTCCACAGGGAAAGAGACCCAGTACTTC
CDR3 protein: CASSYSTGKETQYF

D gene: .
clone size: many
J gene: TRBJ2-7
V gene: TRBV4-1
CDR3 DNA: TGCGCCAGCAGCCAATCTGCACCGGGATGGTACGAGCAGTACTTC
CDR3 protein: CASSQSAPGWYEQYF

D gene: .
clone size: many
J gene: TRBJ2-3
V gene: TRBV20-1
CDR3 DNA: TGCAGTGCTAGTGCTGCGTTAGCGCCGGGGCGCACAGATACGCAGTATTTT
CDR3 protein: CSASAALAPGRTDTQYF

D gene: .
clone size: .
J gene: TRBJ2-1
V gene: TRBV5-1
CDR3 DNA: TGCGCCAGCAGCCGGACCGACAATGAGCAGTTCTTC
CDR3 protein: CASSRTDNEQFF

D gene: TRBD2
clone size: .
J gene: TRBJ2-7
V gene: TRBV11-2
CDR3 DNA: TGTGCCAGCAGCGTAACCGGGACTAGATACTACGAGCAGTACTTC
CDR3 protein: CASSVTGTRYYEQYF

D gene: TRBD2
clone size: .
J gene: TRBJ2-5
V gene: TRBV5-1
CDR3 DNA: TGCGCCAGCAGCACCAGGACTAGCGGGGTACAAGAGACCCAGTACTTC
CDR3 protein: CASSTRTSGVQETQYF

D gene: .
clone size: once
J gene: TRBJ2-5
V gene: TRBV30
CDR3 DNA: TGTGCCTGGAGTCCCCCCCCTGACAGTATCCAAGAGACCCAGTACTTC
CDR3 protein: CAWSPPPDSIQETQYF

D gene: .
clone size: .
J gene: TRBJ1-1
V gene: TRBV30
CDR3 DNA: TGTGCCTGGCAACCTCTGCGGGCTTTCTTT
CDR3 protein: CAWQPLRAFF

D gene: TRBD2
clone size: few
J gene: TRBJ2-3
V gene: TRBV2
CDR3 DNA: TGTGCCAGCAGCGAGGGACTAGCGGGGGGGTATATGAGCACAGACACGCAGTATTTT
CDR3 protein: CASSEGLAGGYMSTDTQYF

D gene: TRBD1
clone size: few
J gene: TRBJ2-2
V gene: TRBV29-1
CDR3 DNA: TGCAGCGTCAAATCCGGGACAGCAAACACCGGGGAGCTGTTTTTT
CDR3 protein: CSVKSGTANTGELFF

D gene: TRBD2
clone size: many
J gene: TRBJ2-4
V gene: TRBV12-3/TRBV12-4
CDR3 DNA: TGTGCCAGCAGGCCAGCGGGGGGGCAAATCATTCAGTACTTC
CDR3 protein: CASRPAGGQIIQYF

D gene: .
clone size: .
J gene: TRBJ2-1
V gene: TRBV5-1
CDR3 DNA: TGCGCCAGCAGCCCGCGGGACAGAGTCTACAATGAGCAGTTCTTC
CDR3 protein: CASSPRDRVYNEQFF

D gene: TRBD2
clone size: few
J gene: TRBJ2-7
V gene: TRBV3-1
CDR3 DNA: TGTGCCAGCAGCCAAGATATAGGACTAGCGGGGGGCGAGCAGTACTTC
CDR3 protein: CASSQDIGLAGGEQYF

D gene: .
clone size: .
J gene: TRBJ2-5
V gene: TRBV20-1
CDR3 DNA: TGCAGTGGACGGGATAGCAACAAAGAGACCCAGTACTTC
CDR3 protein: CSGRDSNKETQYF

D gene: .
clone size: .
J gene: TRBJ2-5
V gene: TRBV24-1
CDR3 DNA: TGTGCCACCAGTGCCCGGGACACTGGCGAGACCCAGTACTTC
CDR3 protein: CATSARDTGETQYF

D gene: .
clone size: many
J gene: TRBJ2-1
V gene: TRBV18
CDR3 DNA: TGTGCCAGCTCATCAGGACTAGAGCAGTTCTTC
CDR3 protein: CASSSGLEQFF

D gene: .
clone size: many
J gene: TRBJ2-3
V gene: TRBV7-2
CDR3 DNA: TGTGCCAGCTCTCAGAGCGTTAGCACAGATACGCAGTATTTT
CDR3 protein: CASSQSVSTDTQYF

D gene: .
clone size: .
J gene: TRBJ1-4
V gene: TRBV28
CDR3 DNA: TGTGCCAGCAGTCTGGGACAAGCACGTGAAAAACTGTTTTTT
CDR3 protein: CASSLGQAREKLFF

D gene: TRBD1
clone size: .
J gene: TRBJ2-7
V gene: TRBV28
CDR3 DNA: TGTGCCAGCAGTCCAAGGACAGGGAAAGGCTCCTACGAGCAGTACTTC
CDR3 protein: CASSPRTGKGSYEQYF

D gene: TRBD1
clone size: .
J gene: TRBJ2-5
V gene: TRBV2
CDR3 DNA: TGTGCCAGCCACCGGGACAGGGCTGAAGAGACCCAGTACTTC
CDR3 protein: CASHRDRAEETQYF

D gene: TRBD1
clone size: many
J gene: TRBJ2-1
V gene: TRBV20-1
CDR3 DNA: TGCAGTGCTTTCCGGGACAGGGTCTACAATGAGCAGTTCTTC
CDR3 protein: CSAFRDRVYNEQFF

D gene: .
clone size: .
J gene: TRBJ1-1
V gene: TRBV5-1
CDR3 DNA: TGCGCCAGCAGCCCACAAAGGGGCACTGAAGCTTTCTTT
CDR3 protein: CASSPQRGTEAFF

D gene: .
clone size: many
J gene: TRBJ1-6
V gene: TRBV20-1
CDR3 DNA: TGCAGTGCTAGGGTGGGACCCTATAATTCACCCCTCCACTTT
CDR3 protein: CSARVGPYNSPLHF

D gene: TRBD2
clone size: many
J gene: TRBJ2-1
V gene: TRBV29-1
CDR3 DNA: TGCAGCGTTGGGATCGGGACTAGCGGGAACGATGAGCAGTTCTTC
CDR3 protein: CSVGIGTSGNDEQFF

D gene: .
clone size: few
J gene: TRBJ1-6
V gene: TRBV24-1
CDR3 DNA: TGTGCCACCAGTGATCCAGGCTTCTCCTATAATTCACCCCTCCACTTT
CDR3 protein: CATSDPGFSYNSPLHF

D gene: .
clone size: many
J gene: TRBJ2-7
V gene: TRBV5-6
CDR3 DNA: TGCGCCAGCAGCTTGGAAGGGGAGCAGTACTTC
CDR3 protein: CASSLEGEQYF

D gene: .
clone size: few
J gene: TRBJ2-7
V gene: TRBV6-6
CDR3 DNA: TGTGCCAGCACCGAAACCCCCAATGAGCAGTACTTC
CDR3 protein: CASTETPNEQYF

D gene: .
clone size: many
J gene: TRBJ2-7
V gene: TRBV4-1
CDR3 DNA: TGCGCCAGCAGCCCACCTAGAGAGGGGGGAGTCGAGCAGTACTTC
CDR3 protein: CASSPPREGGVEQYF

D gene: .
clone size: .
J gene: TRBJ2-5
V gene: TRBV12-3/TRBV12-4
CDR3 DNA: TGTGCCAGCAGTTTCGACATTGGGGGAGAGACCCAGTACTTC
CDR3 protein: CASSFDIGGETQYF

D gene: TRBD1
clone size: many
J gene: TRBJ2-7
V gene: TRBV7-2
CDR3 DNA: TGTGCCAGCAGCATGGGACAGGCGGACGAGCAGTACTTC
CDR3 protein: CASSMGQADEQYF

D gene: TRBD1
clone size: many
J gene: TRBJ1-6
V gene: TRBV6-1
CDR3 DNA: TGTGCCAGCAGCGGTACAGGGGCAAATTCACCCCTCCACTTT
CDR3 protein: CASSGTGANSPLHF

D gene: TRBD2
clone size: few
J gene: TRBJ2-2
V gene: TRBV5-1
CDR3 DNA: TGCGCCAGCAAACCTCGGGAGGGACCCGGGGAGCTGTTTTTT
CDR3 protein: CASKPREGPGELFF

D gene: .
clone size: many
J gene: TRBJ2-7
V gene: TRBV29-1
CDR3 DNA: TGCAGCCCCACAGACGGTGGGGTCTACGAGCAGTACTTC
CDR3 protein: CSPTDGGVYEQYF

D gene: TRBD1
clone size: many
J gene: TRBJ2-3
V gene: TRBV25-1
CDR3 DNA: TGTGCCAGCAGTGCCCGACAGGGCGTCACAGATACGCAGTATTTT
CDR3 protein: CASSARQGVTDTQYF

D gene: TRBD1
clone size: .
J gene: TRBJ1-5
V gene: TRBV30
CDR3 DNA: TGTGCCTGGAGCGCGCGGAAGACAGGGGGCAATCAGCCCCAGCATTTT
CDR3 protein: CAWSARKTGGNQPQHF

D gene: TRBD1
clone size: .
J gene: TRBJ1-2
V gene: TRBV5-1
CDR3 DNA: TGCGCCAGCAGCTTAACCACAGGGGCCTCGAGTGGCTACACCTTC
CDR3 protein: CASSLTTGASSGYTF

D gene: TRBD2
clone size: many
J gene: TRBJ2-3
V gene: TRBV10-3
CDR3 DNA: TGTGCCATCACCTATAGCGGGACCACAGATACGCAGTATTTT
CDR3 protein: CAITYSGTTDTQYF

D gene: .
clone size: .
J gene: TRBJ2-1
V gene: TRBV5-1
CDR3 DNA: TGCACCAGCAGCTTGGTCTCCCTACTAAACACCAATGAGCAGTTCTTC
CDR3 protein: CTSSLVSLLNTNEQFF